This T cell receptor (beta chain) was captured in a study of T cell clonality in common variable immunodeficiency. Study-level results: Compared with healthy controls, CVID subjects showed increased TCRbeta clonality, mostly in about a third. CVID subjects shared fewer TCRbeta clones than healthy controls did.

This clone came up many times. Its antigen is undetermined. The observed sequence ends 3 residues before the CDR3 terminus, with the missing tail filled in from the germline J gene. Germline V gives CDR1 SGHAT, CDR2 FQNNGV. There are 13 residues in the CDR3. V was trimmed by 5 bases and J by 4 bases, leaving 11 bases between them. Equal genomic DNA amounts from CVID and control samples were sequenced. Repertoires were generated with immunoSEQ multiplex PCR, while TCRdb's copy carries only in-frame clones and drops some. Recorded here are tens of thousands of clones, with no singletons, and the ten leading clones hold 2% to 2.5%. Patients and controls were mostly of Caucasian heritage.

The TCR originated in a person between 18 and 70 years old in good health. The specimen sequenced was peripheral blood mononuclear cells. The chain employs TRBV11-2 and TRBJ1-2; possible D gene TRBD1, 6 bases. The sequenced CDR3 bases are TGTGCCAGCAGCCAACAGGGCTTCTATGGC. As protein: CASSQQGFYG. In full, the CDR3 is CASSQQGFYGYTF.